This TCR beta chain comes out of a study of blood T cell repertoires in COVID-19. V lost 1 base, J lost 6 bases, and 8 bases stayed unmatched. The CDR3 loop spans 15 amino acids. Germline values: CDR1 SGDLS, CDR2 YYNGEE. In Cohort 3, a recovered donor had either two negative PCRs, clearance, or symptom resolution. Repertoires were generated with immunoSEQ multiplex PCR, while TCRdb's copy carries only in-frame clones and drops some. This sample has about 370,000 clones, with roughly nine tenths found just once. The TCR originated in a man in his late teens or twenties who had recovered from COVID-19. Source material: PBMCs or T cells enriched from blood (not recorded which). The J gene is TRBJ1-2, the V gene TRBV9; 8 positions match TRBD1. CDR3 DNA: TGTGCCAGCAGCGTATCGAACCCGGGACAGGATGGCTACACCTTC. Encoded protein: CASSVSNPGQDGYTF.